A selection of T cell receptor beta chains follows, all from one sample in a study of T cells in Graves' hyperthyroidism and ophthalmopathy. TCRdb passed the multiplex PCR reads through MiXCR, listing each CDR3 protein once. This table has 600,000 to 750,000 distinct CDR3 sequences, around 15% appearing once. The specimen was blood. These receptors were collected from a man between 50 and 59 years old with Graves' hyperthyroidism. CDR3s include the opening cysteine and the closing phenylalanine or tryptophan. D genes are given only for firm matches. Clone sizes are given selectively: once, few, many, or a class where the clone is expanded.

clone_size	d_call	v_call	j_call	cdr3_nt	cdr3_aa
.	TRBD2	TRBV7-3	TRBJ2-3	TGTGCCAGCAGCGGCCAGGGACTAGCGGGTACAGATACGCAGTATTTT	CASSGQGLAGTDTQYF
many	TRBD2	TRBV20-1	TRBJ2-1	TGCAGTGCTAGTAGGGCTAGCGGGAGCTATGAGCAGTTCTTC	CSASRASGSYEQFF
.	TRBD2	TRBV28	TRBJ2-7	TGTGCCAGCAGTTACCCGGGACTAGCGGGCTACGAGCAGTACTTC	CASSYPGLAGYEQYF
.	TRBD2	TRBV6-1	TRBJ2-1	TGTGCCAGCAGAGAACCACTAGCGGGACGGATTAATGAGCAGTTCTTC	CASREPLAGRINEQFF
many	TRBD1	TRBV12-3/TRBV12-4	TRBJ2-5	TGTGCCAGCAGTCGAGACAGGGGGCTGGAGACCCAGTACTTC	CASSRDRGLETQYF
few	TRBD1	TRBV28	TRBJ1-5	TGTGCCAGCATGGGAGCCGGGACAGGCTATAGCAATCAGCCCCAGCATTTT	CASMGAGTGYSNQPQHF
many	.	TRBV28	TRBJ2-7	TGTGCCAGCAGTAGGCAGGGTGCGCTTGTCTACGAGCAGTACTTC	CASSRQGALVYEQYF
.	.	TRBV7-9	TRBJ2-6	TGTGCCAGCAGCTTAGCTTTCGGGCTTTCTGGGGCCAACGTCCTGACTTTC	CASSLAFGLSGANVLTF
few	.	TRBV7-2	TRBJ2-7	TGTGCCAGCAGCTTATCGCCGATGGTGACCTACGAGCAGTACTTC	CASSLSPMVTYEQYF
many	TRBD2	TRBV29-1	TRBJ2-3	TGCAGCGTTGCCCGGACTAGCGGGACAGATACGCAGTATTTT	CSVARTSGTDTQYF
many	TRBD2	TRBV7-9	TRBJ2-1	TGTGCCAGCAGCATTTTGCGGGGGAACTCCTACAATGAGCAGTTCTTC	CASSILRGNSYNEQFF
.	TRBD2	TRBV2	TRBJ2-7	TGTGCCAGCAGTGAAACCTACCCGATAGTGGGAGGGTCCTACGAGCAATACTTC	CASSETYPIVGGSYEQYF
many	TRBD2	TRBV2	TRBJ2-7	TGTGCCAGCAGTGTGGTACTAGCGGAATACGAGCAGTACTTC	CASSVVLAEYEQYF
many	.	TRBV11-2	TRBJ2-7	TGTGCCAGCAGGAGAGGAGTAGATGGCGCCTACGAGCAGTACTTC	CASRRGVDGAYEQYF
many	.	TRBV20-1	TRBJ2-7	TGCAGTGCCGTCGACAGGCCCAACGAGCAGTACTTC	CSAVDRPNEQYF
.	.	TRBV28	TRBJ1-5	TGTGCCAGCAGTCCGCTTTCGAACAATCAGCCCCAGCATTTT	CASSPLSNNQPQHF
once	.	TRBV30	TRBJ1-4	TGTGCCTGGAGTGATGGGGGGCTGGGTGAAAAACTGTTTTTT	CAWSDGGLGEKLFF
many	TRBD2	TRBV11-2	TRBJ2-5	TGTGCCAGCAACGATTTAAAGCGGGAGGCCCGCCCACTGCACTTC	CASNDLKREARPLHF
few	.	TRBV30	TRBJ2-3	TGTGCCTGGAGTGTACGCCTCCTTAGCACAGATACGCAGTATTTT	CAWSVRLLSTDTQYF
many	TRBD1	TRBV7-6	TRBJ1-2	TGTGCCAGCAGCCCGGGACAGGGGGCGCAGGGCTACACCTTC	CASSPGQGAQGYTF
few	TRBD2	TRBV19	TRBJ2-1	TGTGCCAGCCAGACTAGCGGAGCTTACAATGAGCAGTTCTTC	CASQTSGAYNEQFF
.	.	TRBV19	TRBJ2-7	TGTGCCAGTAGTATTAGGGGAGCCGAGCAGTACTTC	CASSIRGAEQYF
many	.	TRBV7-9	TRBJ2-5	TGTGCCAGCAGCTTAGAGGTCAGCCAAGAGACCCAGTACTTC	CASSLEVSQETQYF
few	.	TRBV5-1	TRBJ1-1	TGCGCCAGCAGCTTGGAGGGGTCCGACACTGAAGCTTTCTTT	CASSLEGSDTEAFF
.	TRBD1	TRBV9	TRBJ2-5	TGTGCCAGCAGCGTAGCTCTCGGGACAGGGGAGACCCAGTACTTC	CASSVALGTGETQYF
many	TRBD1	TRBV2	TRBJ2-3	TGTGCCAGCAGCCGGGACAGCCCCACAGATACGCAGTATTTT	CASSRDSPTDTQYF
many	TRBD1	TRBV27	TRBJ2-7	TGTGCCAGCAGGCCAAGAGGACAGGGATACGAGCAGTACTTC	CASRPRGQGYEQYF
few	TRBD2	TRBV5-1	TRBJ2-1	TGCGCCAGCAGCCCCCGGACTAGCGGGAGTGTAAGTGAGCAGTTCTTC	CASSPRTSGSVSEQFF
.	.	TRBV4-1	TRBJ2-5	TGCGCCAGCAGCCCGCCCCGGGACTTGGAGACCCAGTACTTC	CASSPPRDLETQYF
.	TRBD1	TRBV30	TRBJ2-1	TGTGCCTGGAGCGCCCCGGTACAGGGGGAGAATGAGCAGTTCTTC	CAWSAPVQGENEQFF
.	TRBD2	TRBV11-3	TRBJ2-3	TGTGCCAGCAGCTTGGAAGTAGTGGCGGGAGCAGATACGCAGTATTTT	CASSLEVVAGADTQYF
once	.	TRBV5-5	TRBJ1-5	TGTGCCAGCAGTGAAGGACCGCCGTATTTTAGCAATCAGCCCCAGCATTTT	CASSEGPPYFSNQPQHF
many	TRBD1	TRBV19	TRBJ1-5	TGTGCCAGTAGTATGAAAGAGCGGGCAGGGGGTCAGCCCCAGCATTTT	CASSMKERAGGQPQHF
few	TRBD2	TRBV7-7	TRBJ2-1	TGTGCTAGCAGCCCAGGGACTAGCGGGTATGCAAGCTCCTACAATGAGCAGTTCTTC	CASSPGTSGYASSYNEQFF
many	TRBD2	TRBV27	TRBJ2-1	TGTGCCAGCAGTCCATGGGGCCAGCGGGAGACCTCCTACAATGAGCAGTTCTTC	CASSPWGQRETSYNEQFF
few	.	TRBV29-1	TRBJ2-1	TGCCTGCCGGGAAGGGAAAATGAGCAGTTCTTC	CLPGRENEQFF
many	TRBD2	TRBV27	TRBJ2-1	TGTGCCAGCAGCCCCTCAGGCGGGAGATCTTACAATGAGCAGTTCTTC	CASSPSGGRSYNEQFF
many	TRBD1	TRBV6-1	TRBJ1-1	TGTGCCAGCATTTTGACAGGGTGGAACACTGAAGCTTTCTTT	CASILTGWNTEAFF
.	TRBD1	TRBV19	TRBJ2-1	TGTGCCAGTAGTATTGGAGCACAGGGGGGACATGAGCAGTTCTTC	CASSIGAQGGHEQFF
.	TRBD1	TRBV28	TRBJ2-1	TGTGCCACCAAAGCAGGGGGCTACAATGAGCAGTTCTTC	CATKAGGYNEQFF
few	TRBD1	TRBV10-3	TRBJ1-4	TGTGCCATCAGCCCGACAGGGGTAGATGAAAAACTGTTTTTT	CAISPTGVDEKLFF
.	.	TRBV14	TRBJ1-1	TGTGCCAGCAGCCAAGAGCGGGGGATGAACACTGAAGCTTTCTTT	CASSQERGMNTEAFF